Listed below are T cell receptor beta chains from one sample, sequenced in a study of beta chain features in type 1 diabetes. Sequencing used immunoSEQ multiplex PCR; TCRdb keeps in-frame clones, though not all of them. The profile covers tens of thousands of clones, with just under 45% appearing a single time and 0.1% to 0.15% taken by the ten largest. What was sequenced was stem cell memory CD4+ T cells from blood. The receptor set was obtained from a man aged 30 to 45 with type 1 diabetes. CDR3s include the opening cysteine and the closing phenylalanine or tryptophan. D genes are given only for firm matches. Clone size is stated in some rows and not others, as once, few, many or a class when expanded.

TRBJ2-7 TRBV28 few - CASSLRLLASYEQYF TGTGCCAGCAGTTTAAGACTTCTTGCCTCCTACGAGCAGTACTTC
TRBJ2-7 TRBV28 - TRBD2 CASRDGSGRLHYEQYF TGTGCCAGCAGGGACGGTAGCGGGAGGCTCCACTACGAGCAGTACTTC
TRBJ2-1 TRBV11-2 - - CASSLGTSYNEQFF TGTGCCAGCAGCTTAGGGACATCCTACAATGAGCAGTTCTTC
TRBJ2-1 TRBV7-3 - TRBD2 CASSPGGVASEQFF TGTGCCAGCAGCCCCGGGGGGGTAGCGAGTGAGCAGTTCTTC
TRBJ1-1 TRBV7-9 few - CASSLLAVTEAFF TGTGCCAGCAGCTTATTAGCAGTCACTGAAGCTTTCTTT
TRBJ1-3 TRBV7-9 - - CASSLGVTDSGNTIYF TGTGCCAGCAGCTTAGGGGTCACAGACTCTGGAAACACCATATATTTT
TRBJ1-2 TRBV6-6 few - CASSSSYGYTF TGTGCCAGCAGTTCCAGCTATGGCTACACCTTC
TRBJ2-1 TRBV7-2 - - CASKERAAYNEQFF TGTGCCAGCAAGGAGCGGGCCGCCTACAATGAGCAGTTCTTC
TRBJ2-7 TRBV7-8 - - CASSLAGGPYEQYF TGTGCCAGCAGCTTAGCCGGGGGACCCTACGAGCAGTACTTC
TRBJ2-3 TRBV7-9 - - CASSFWERSPDTQYF TGTGCCAGCAGTTTTTGGGAGCGGAGTCCAGATACGCAGTATTTT
TRBJ1-3 TRBV5-1 - TRBD1 CASSLGTGSSGNTIYF TGCGCCAGCAGCTTGGGGACAGGAAGCTCTGGAAACACCATATATTTT
TRBJ1-2 TRBV4-1 - - CASSQDSGYGYTF TGCGCCAGCAGCCAAGATTCGGGCTATGGCTACACCTTC
TRBJ2-3 TRBV18 - - CASSALEDTQYF TGTGCCAGCTCCGCCTTGGAGGATACGCAGTATTTT
TRBJ2-7 TRBV7-8 - TRBD2 CASKGGRAYEQYF TGTGCCAGCAAAGGCGGGAGGGCCTACGAGCAGTACTTC
TRBJ2-7 TRBV7-2 - - CASSFLRGEQYF TGTGCCAGCAGCTTCCTTCGGGGCGAGCAGTACTTC
TRBJ2-7 TRBV21-1 once - CASSKAGLRDYEQYF TGTGCCAGCAGCAAAGCCGGACTGAGGGACTACGAGCAGTACTTC
TRBJ2-2 TRBV7-9 - - CASRPTVSTGELFF TGTGCCAGCAGACCGACAGTTTCTACCGGGGAGCTGTTTTTT
TRBJ2-1 TRBV4-1 - TRBD2 CASTPRLAGGRENAEQFF TGCGCCAGCACCCCAAGGTTGGCGGGAGGGCGCGAGAACGCTGAGCAGTTCTTC
TRBJ2-1 TRBV28 - TRBD2 CASRAAASGYNEQFF TGTGCCAGCAGGGCGGCGGCTAGCGGTTACAATGAGCAGTTCTTC
TRBJ2-1 TRBV27 few - CASSAIFGGPKGEQFF TGTGCCAGCAGTGCTATCTTCGGAGGTCCCAAAGGGGAGCAGTTCTTC
TRBJ2-7 TRBV28 once - CASSLLRGEQYF TGTGCCAGCAGTTTATTAAGGGGGGAGCAGTACTTC
TRBJ2-5 TRBV7-7 - - CASSPVSGIETQYF TGTGCCAGCAGCCCAGTGAGCGGAATAGAGACCCAGTACTTC
TRBJ2-7 TRBV7-9 few TRBD2 CASSLEASGSHEQYF TGTGCCAGCAGCTTAGAGGCTAGCGGGAGTCACGAGCAGTACTTC
TRBJ1-1 TRBV6-5 few - CASSYSETGRGTEAFF TGTGCCAGCAGTTACTCGGAAACAGGGAGGGGAACTGAAGCTTTCTTT
TRBJ2-5 TRBV5-6 - - CASNVQGQETQYF TGTGCCAGCAACGTCCAGGGCCAAGAGACCCAGTACTTC
TRBJ2-1 TRBV21-1 - - CASSNTWGRQFF TGTGCCAGCAGCAATACGTGGGGCCGGCAGTTCTTC
TRBJ2-2 TRBV21-1 - - CASSKEGQGGSMGPGELFF TGTGCCAGCAGCAAAGAGGGACAGGGGGGGTCTATGGGACCCGGGGAGCTGTTTTTT